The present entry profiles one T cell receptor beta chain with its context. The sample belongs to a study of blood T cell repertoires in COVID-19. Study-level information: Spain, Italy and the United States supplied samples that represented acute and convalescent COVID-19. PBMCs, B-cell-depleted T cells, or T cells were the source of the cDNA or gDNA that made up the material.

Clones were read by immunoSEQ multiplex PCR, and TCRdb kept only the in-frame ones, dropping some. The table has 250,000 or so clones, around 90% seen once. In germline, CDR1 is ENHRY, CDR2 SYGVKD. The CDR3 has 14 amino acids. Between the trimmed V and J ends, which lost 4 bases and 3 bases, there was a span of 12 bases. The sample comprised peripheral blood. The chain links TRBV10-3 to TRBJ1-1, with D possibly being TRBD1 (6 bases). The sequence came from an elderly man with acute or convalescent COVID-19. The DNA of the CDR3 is TGTGCCATCAGTGTCCACAGGGCGGACACTGAAGCTTTCTTT. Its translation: CAISVHRADTEAFF.